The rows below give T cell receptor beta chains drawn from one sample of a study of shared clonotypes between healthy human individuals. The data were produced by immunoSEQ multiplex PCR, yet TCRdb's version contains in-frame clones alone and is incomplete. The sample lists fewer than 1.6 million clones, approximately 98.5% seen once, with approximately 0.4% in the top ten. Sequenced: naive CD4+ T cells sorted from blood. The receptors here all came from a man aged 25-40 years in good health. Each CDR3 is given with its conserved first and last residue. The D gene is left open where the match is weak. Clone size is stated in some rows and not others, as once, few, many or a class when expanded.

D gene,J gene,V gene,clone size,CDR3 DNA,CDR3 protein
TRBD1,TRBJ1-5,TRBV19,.,TGTGCCAGTAGTATCAGGGGGCGTTTGGAGCCCCAGCATTTT,CASSIRGRLEPQHF
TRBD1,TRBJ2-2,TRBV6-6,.,TGTGCCAGCAGGCAGGGACAGGGAACCGGGGAGCTGTTTTTT,CASRQGQGTGELFF
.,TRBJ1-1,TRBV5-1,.,TGCGCCAGCAGCTTGGCCGGGGTGGGAAGGAACACTGAAGCTTTCTTT,CASSLAGVGRNTEAFF
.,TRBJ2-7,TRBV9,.,TGTGCCAGCAGCGTGGCCGGACAGTTGGGGTACGAGCAGTACTTC,CASSVAGQLGYEQYF
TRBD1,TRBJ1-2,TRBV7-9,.,TGTGCCAGCAGCTTAGCTTCTGGGACAGGTTCCGAAGCCTTC,CASSLASGTGSEAF
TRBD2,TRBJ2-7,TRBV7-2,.,TGTGCCAGCAGCTTAGCGCCCCGACTAGCGTACGAGCAGTACTTC,CASSLAPRLAYEQYF
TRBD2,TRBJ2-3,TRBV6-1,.,TGTGCCAGCAGTGCACTCGGGGGGGCTAGCACAGATACGCAGTATTTT,CASSALGGASTDTQYF
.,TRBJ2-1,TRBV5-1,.,TGCGCCAGCAGCTTGGATCTAGCTGACGATGAGCAGTTCTTC,CASSLDLADDEQFF
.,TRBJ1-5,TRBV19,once,TGTGCCAGTAGTATAGAGTGGGGGACGGAGCCCCAGCATTTT,CASSIEWGTEPQHF
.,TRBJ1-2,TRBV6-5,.,TGTGCCAGCAGTTACTCGGCAGGCGGCTATGGCTACACCTTC,CASSYSAGGYGYTF
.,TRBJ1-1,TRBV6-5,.,TGTGCCAGCTCGAACCTGGGCACTGAAGCTTTCTTT,CASSNLGTEAFF
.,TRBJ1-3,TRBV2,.,TGTGCCAGCACGGAGGGGCTAGGAAACACCATATATTTT,CASTEGLGNTIYF
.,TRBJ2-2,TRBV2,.,TGTGCCAGCAGCGACTCTATTCGGGATACCGGGGAGCTGTTTTTT,CASSDSIRDTGELFF
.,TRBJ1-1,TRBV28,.,TGTGCCGTAACTGTGAACACTGAAGCTTTCTTT,CAVTVNTEAFF
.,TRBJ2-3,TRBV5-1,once,TGCGCCAGCAGCCTGGAACCCGGGGGAGATACGCAGTATTTT,CASSLEPGGDTQYF
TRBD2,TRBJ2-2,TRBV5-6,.,TGTGCCAGCAGCTTCAGCGGGAGACGTGGCGGGGAGCTGTTTTTT,CASSFSGRRGGELFF
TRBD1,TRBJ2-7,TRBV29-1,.,TGCAGCGTTGCAGGGGGAACGCAGTACTTC,CSVAGGTQYF
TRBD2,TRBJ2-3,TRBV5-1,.,TGCGCCAGCAGCTTGCAAGCGGGAGCGGATACGCAGTATTTT,CASSLQAGADTQYF
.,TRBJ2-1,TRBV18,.,TGTGCCAGCTCAAGCAGCGGCCTTACCTACAATGAGCAGTTCTTC,CASSSSGLTYNEQFF
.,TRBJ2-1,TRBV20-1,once,TGCAGTGCTAGAGATAGGAATAACCGGTTCTTC,CSARDRNNRFF
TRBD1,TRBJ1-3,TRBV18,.,TGTGCCAGCTCACCACTAAGGGACAGTTCATTCCCGGGAAACACCATATATTTT,CASSPLRDSSFPGNTIYF
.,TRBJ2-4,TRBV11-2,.,TGTGCCAGCAGTCCTCGGCACCGGGAAGGTAAAAACATTCAGTACTTC,CASSPRHREGKNIQYF
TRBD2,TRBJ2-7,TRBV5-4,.,TGTGCCAGCAGCTTGCCTAGCGGGAGTCGGGGTGATTACGAGCAGTACTTC,CASSLPSGSRGDYEQYF
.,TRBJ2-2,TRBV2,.,TGTGCCAGCACTGGGGTTGCGAACACCGGGGAGCTGTTTTTT,CASTGVANTGELFF
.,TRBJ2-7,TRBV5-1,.,TGCGCCAGCAGCTTGGACCGACCGGGTTCGGAGCAGTACTTC,CASSLDRPGSEQYF
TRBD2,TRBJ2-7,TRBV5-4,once,TGTGCCAGCAGCTTGGACAACCCTAGCGGATCTCTCTACGAGCAGTACTTC,CASSLDNPSGSLYEQYF
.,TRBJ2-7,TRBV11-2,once,TGTGCCAGCAGTTATAAACACGACTACGAGCAGTACTTC,CASSYKHDYEQYF
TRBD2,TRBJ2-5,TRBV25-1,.,TGTGCCAGCACCCCTTCGGGCGGGAGAGGAGAGACCCAGTACTTC,CASTPSGGRGETQYF
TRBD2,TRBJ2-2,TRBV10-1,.,TGCGCCAGCAGTCGGGGACTAGCGGGAAAAAACACCGGGGAGCTGTTTTTT,CASSRGLAGKNTGELFF
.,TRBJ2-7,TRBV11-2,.,TGTGCCAGCAGCCCCACCGGGGGCATTACCTACGAGCAGTACTTC,CASSPTGGITYEQYF
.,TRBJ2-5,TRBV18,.,TGTGCCAGCTCCAAAGGTTCCGAGACCCAGTACTTC,CASSKGSETQYF
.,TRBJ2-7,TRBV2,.,TGTGCCAGCAGTGAAGAGACGGTCTTGGGCGGCGAGCAGTACTTC,CASSEETVLGGEQYF
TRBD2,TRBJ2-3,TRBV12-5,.,TGTGCTAGTGGTTCAGGACTAGCGGCTAGCACAGATACGCAGTATTTT,CASGSGLAASTDTQYF
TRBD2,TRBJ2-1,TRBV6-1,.,TGTGCCAGCCGACCGGGACTAGCGGGAAATGAGCAGTTCTTC,CASRPGLAGNEQFF
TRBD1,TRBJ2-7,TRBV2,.,TGTGCCAGCAGTGGGACAGGGACCCCCAACGAGCAGTACTTC,CASSGTGTPNEQYF
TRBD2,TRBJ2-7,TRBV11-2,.,TGTGCCAGCAGCTACATTAGCGGGGGATCGTACGAGCAGTACTTC,CASSYISGGSYEQYF
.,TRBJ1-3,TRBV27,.,TGTGCCAGCAGTTATTCGGCAGGGCCGGGAAACACCATATATTTT,CASSYSAGPGNTIYF